This T cell receptor (beta chain) is from a study of sequential checkpoint blockade in melanoma. This clone was picked up a small number of times. Generated by immunoSEQ multiplex PCR, the TCRdb table keeps only in-frame clones and is missing some. This table has hundreds of clones, about 17% appearing once. V dropped 0 bases and J dropped 3; count of bases not matched to a gene: 4. Per the germline V gene, CDR1 is KGHSH and CDR2 is LQKENI. The CDR3 runs to 16 residues. Treatment of the sample: randomized to nivolumab then ipilimumab (arm A) or the reverse (arm B). The sequence was obtained from a human donor with melanoma. This specimen consisted of tumor tissue (inferred from file names), obtained from a patient given nivolumab and ipilimumab in sequence. The chain employs TRBV18 and TRBJ2-2; TRBD2 matches at 7 bases. CDR3 sequence: CASSPPFLADTGELFF. The CDR3 DNA sequence: TGTGCCAGCTCACCACCGTTTCTAGCGGACACCGGGGAGCTGTTTTTT. The full variable domain, with the rest looked up from reference TRBV18 and TRBJ2-2, is NAGVMQNPRHLVRRRGQEARLRCSPMKGHSHVYWYRQLPEEGLKFMVYLQKENIIDESGMPKERFSAEFPKEGPSILRIQQVVRGDSAAYFCASSPPFLADTGELFFGEGSRLTVL.